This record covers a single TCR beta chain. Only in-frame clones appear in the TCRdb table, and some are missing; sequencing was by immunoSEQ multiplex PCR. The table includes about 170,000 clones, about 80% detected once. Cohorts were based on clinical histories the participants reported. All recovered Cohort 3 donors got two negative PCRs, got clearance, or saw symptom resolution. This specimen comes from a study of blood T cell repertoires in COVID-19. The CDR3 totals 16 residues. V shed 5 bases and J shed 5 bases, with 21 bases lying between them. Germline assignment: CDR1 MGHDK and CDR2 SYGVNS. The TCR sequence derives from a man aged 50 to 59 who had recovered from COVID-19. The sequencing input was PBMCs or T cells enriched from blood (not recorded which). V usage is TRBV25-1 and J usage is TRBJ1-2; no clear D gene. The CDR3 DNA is TGTGCCAGCAGTCCTGGACTCACCACACATATATATGGCTACACCTTC. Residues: CASSPGLTTHIYGYTF.